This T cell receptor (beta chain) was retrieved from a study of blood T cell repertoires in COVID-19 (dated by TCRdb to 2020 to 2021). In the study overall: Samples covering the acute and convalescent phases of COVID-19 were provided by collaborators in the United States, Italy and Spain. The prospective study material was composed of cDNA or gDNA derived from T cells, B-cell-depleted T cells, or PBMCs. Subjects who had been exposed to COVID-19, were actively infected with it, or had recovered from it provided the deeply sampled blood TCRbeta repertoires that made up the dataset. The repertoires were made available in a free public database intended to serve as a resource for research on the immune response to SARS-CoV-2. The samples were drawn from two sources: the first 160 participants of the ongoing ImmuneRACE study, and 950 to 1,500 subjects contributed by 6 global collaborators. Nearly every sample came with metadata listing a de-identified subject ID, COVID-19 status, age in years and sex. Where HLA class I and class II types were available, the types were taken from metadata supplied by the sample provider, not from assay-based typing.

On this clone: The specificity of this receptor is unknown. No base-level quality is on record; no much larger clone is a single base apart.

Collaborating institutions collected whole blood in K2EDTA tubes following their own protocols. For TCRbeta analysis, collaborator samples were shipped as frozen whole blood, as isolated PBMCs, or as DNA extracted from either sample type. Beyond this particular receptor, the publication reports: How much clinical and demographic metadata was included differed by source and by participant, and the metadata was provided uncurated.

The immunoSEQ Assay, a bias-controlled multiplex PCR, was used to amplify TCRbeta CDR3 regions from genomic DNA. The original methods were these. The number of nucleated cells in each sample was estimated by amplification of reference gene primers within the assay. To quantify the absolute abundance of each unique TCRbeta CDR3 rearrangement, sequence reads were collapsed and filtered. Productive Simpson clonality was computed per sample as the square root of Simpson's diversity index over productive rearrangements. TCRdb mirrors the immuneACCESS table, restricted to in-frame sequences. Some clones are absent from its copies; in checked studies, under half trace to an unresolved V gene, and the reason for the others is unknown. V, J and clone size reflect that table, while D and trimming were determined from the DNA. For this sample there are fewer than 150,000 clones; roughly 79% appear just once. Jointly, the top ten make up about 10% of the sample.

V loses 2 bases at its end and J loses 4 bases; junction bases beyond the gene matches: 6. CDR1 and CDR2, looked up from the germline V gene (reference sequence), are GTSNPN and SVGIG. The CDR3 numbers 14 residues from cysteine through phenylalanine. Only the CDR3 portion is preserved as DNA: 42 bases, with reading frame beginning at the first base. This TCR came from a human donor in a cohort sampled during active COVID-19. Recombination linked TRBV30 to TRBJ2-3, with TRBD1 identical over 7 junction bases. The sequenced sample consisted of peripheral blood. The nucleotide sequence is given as TGTGCCTGGAGTAGGGACAGCGTATCAGATACGCAGTATTTT. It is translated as CAWSRDSVSDTQYF.